What follows describes a single T cell receptor beta chain. The antigen remains undetermined. This sample was included in a study of T cell clones after liver transplantation. Study-wide background: Samples came from ITN030ST, which attempted immunosuppression withdrawal within 2 years of liver transplantation. Three of eight recipients were HCV-positive; others had non-autoimmune, non-viral indications. Notes on the study in general: Rather than being deleted, graft donor-reactive T cells may have moved into the graft.

V gave up 9 bases and J gave up 5 bases, with 14 bases separating them. The CDR3 length is 13 residues. Germline V CDR1 and CDR2: LNHDA, SQIVND (reference sequence). TCRdb's copy holds only in-frame clones and misses some; the assay was immunoSEQ multiplex PCR. The sample holds around 78,000 clones; around four fifths are singletons and the top ten take 2.8%. The source of this sequence is a human patient who received a liver transplant. The T cells may come from the graft donor. V usage is TRBV19 and J usage is TRBJ2-1, with D perhaps matching TRBD2 (5 bases). The source material was CD4+ T cells from blood, sampled at the 22-month timepoint. The CDR3 spells CASSTRGNNEQFF. CDR3 DNA sequence: TGTGCCAGCAGCACCCGGGGAAACAATGAGCAGTTCTTC.